This T cell receptor (beta chain) was captured by sequencing in a study of identical twins. Study observations and caveats: Possibly, invariant MAIT and iNKT cells partly confounded zero-insertion analyses.

MiXCR was run by TCRdb on the 5' RACE reads, yielding one entry per CDR3 protein. The table records approximately 700,000 distinct CDR3 sequences, roughly 18% of them present only once. All donors were healthy Caucasians. Germline CDR1 is DFQATT and CDR2 is SNEGSKA (reference sequence). V lost 2 bases and J lost 4, with 9 bases in between. This CDR3 has 13 residues. As concerns this clonotype: Antigen unknown.

These data were likewise used in another study, on T cells expressing NK-cell markers.

The receptor was derived from a woman younger than 30 in good health. The chain links TRBV20-1 to TRBJ2-1; D may correspond to TRBD1 or TRBD2 (5 bases each). Sequenced input: PBMCs. In DNA form, the CDR3 reads TGCAGTGCTAGACGGGGCCCGTACAATGAGCAGTTCTTC. Protein sequence: CSARRGPYNEQFF.